A selection of T cell receptor beta chains follows, all from one sample in a study of Tregs in tolerant kidney transplant recipients. Method: immunoSEQ multiplex PCR; TCRdb's copy keeps in-frame clones and lacks some. This repertoire shows 240,000 or so clones, roughly 80% found once; its top ten account for over 0.5%. Input material: CD4+ T cells from blood. The receptors were sampled from a human donor in good health. The conserved cysteine and the conserved F or W are not part of the CDR3 here.

cdr3_length v_call cdr3_aa
11 TRBV2 ASSYREGTEAF
12 TRBV19 ASKGGRLNTEAF
14 TRBV6-1 ASSEEGALMNTEAF
10 TRBV29-1 SVEVQAYEQY
11 TRBV5-1 ASSLEAGDEQY
13 TRBV13 ASSQGGLSTDTQY
14 TRBV5-4 ASSSGTGSNTGELF
11 TRBV21-1 ASSAGGTYEQY
9 TRBV7-9 ASSLNSEQY
13 TRBV12-5 ASALQGTSNQPQH
14 TRBV11-2 VSSLRPDSSYNEQF
12 TRBV19 ASREREGIDEQF
12 TRBV5-1 ASSLAGGNYGYT
12 TRBV4-1 ASSQQLLSTEAF
14 TRBV11-2 ASSSAGPLVVGEQF
10 TRBV10-3 AISEANEKLF
12 TRBV5-5 ASSYGQGNYGYT
14 TRBV7-2 ASSKTAAGGYYEQY
12 TRBV4-2 ASSQEVSQYGYT
12 TRBV5-8 ASSLARQGVGYT
12 TRBV29-1 SVRLSEGRLEQY
15 TRBV2 ASSERPLSSGANVLT
13 TRBV5-1 ASSNARSSYNEQF
10 TRBV30 AWSVGVAKQF
11 TRBV2 ASSGQSQETQY
11 TRBV7-2 ASSYGTEYGYT
13 TRBV7-9 ASSLEGESYNEQF
17 TRBV7-8 ASSSGLAGPPSSYNEQF
13 TRBV6-5 ASSYVASGKYEQY
11 TRBV14 ASSPRGSYEQY
11 TRBV6-5 ASSYDRSYGYT